The clone carrying this T cell receptor beta chain was picked up many times. The antigen is not known. These data are taken from a study of human T cells and chemical hapten exposure. In the study overall: Enrolled patients were predominantly female and had alopecia areata, totalis or universalis. Study findings and constraints: Every donor had alopecia, and their immune response may therefore differ from healthy people's.

Using its own MiXCR run on the RACE reads, TCRdb lists one record per CDR3 protein. The sample lists 80,000 to 100,000 distinct CDR3 sequences, 11% occurring once. The time point here: pre-sensitization, week 0. Treatment reported: therapeutic diphenylcyclopropenone sensitization with weekly scalp DPC. Sequencing used whole blood, obtained in connection with sensitization to the hapten diphenylcyclopropenone (DPC). The receptor was derived from a woman in her sixties with alopecia areata. Some clones in this sample may be carry-over from other donors' samples.

CDR3 nucleotides: TGCGCCAGCAGTCAATCGGGACCAACCTACGAGCAGTACTTC. This codes for CASSQSGPTYEQYF. This chain links TRBV5-1 with TRBJ2-7; D might be TRBD1 or TRBD2, each matching 5 bases. The germline V and J ends were trimmed by 5 bases and 2 bases, with 14 bases remaining between them. Germline assignment: CDR1 SGHRS and CDR2 YFSETQ. This CDR3 spans 14 amino acids.